Given below is one TCR beta chain in context. Its antigen is currently unknown. The CDR3 has 14 amino acids. V gave up 6 bases and J gave up 7 bases, with 19 bases separating them. The patients, who ranged from 18 to 65 in age, presented with newly diagnosed hyperthyroidism lasting under 2 months. Diagnoses were established using clinical symptoms, serum thyroxine and TRAb, thyroid ultrasound and orbital computed tomography. This sample is drawn from a study of T cells in Graves' hyperthyroidism and ophthalmopathy. TCR beta CDR3 region amplification was performed from RNA transcripts. HTBI primers were the set used in a first-round RT-PCR of the TCR CDR3. MiXCR was run by TCRdb on the multiplex PCR reads, yielding one entry per CDR3 protein. Of roughly 510,000 distinct CDR3 sequences listed, less than 25% are singletons. Study-wide results and caveats: Ophthalmopathy was predicted by the model a median of approximately 6 months ahead of onset.

The TCR originated in a man between 18 and 29 years old with Graves' hyperthyroidism. V gene TRBV12-3 or TRBV12-4 combines with J gene TRBJ2-7; tentatively, D is TRBD2 (5 bases). The sequenced sample consisted of blood. In DNA, the CDR3 is TGTGCCAGCAGCCGGGCCTCGATTAAGCGGGAGCAGTACTTC. This codes for CASSRASIKREQYF.